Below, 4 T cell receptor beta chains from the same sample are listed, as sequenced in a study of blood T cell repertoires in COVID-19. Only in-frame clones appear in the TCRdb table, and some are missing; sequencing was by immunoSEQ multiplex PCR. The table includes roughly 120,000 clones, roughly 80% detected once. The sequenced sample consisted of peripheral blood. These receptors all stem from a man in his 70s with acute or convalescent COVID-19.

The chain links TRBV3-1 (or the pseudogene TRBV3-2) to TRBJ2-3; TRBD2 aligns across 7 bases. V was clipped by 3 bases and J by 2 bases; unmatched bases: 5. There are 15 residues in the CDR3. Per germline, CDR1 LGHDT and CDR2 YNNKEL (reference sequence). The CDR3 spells CASSHTGGFTDTQYF. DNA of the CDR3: TGTGCCAGCAGCCACACCGGGGGGTTCACAGATACGCAGTATTTT.

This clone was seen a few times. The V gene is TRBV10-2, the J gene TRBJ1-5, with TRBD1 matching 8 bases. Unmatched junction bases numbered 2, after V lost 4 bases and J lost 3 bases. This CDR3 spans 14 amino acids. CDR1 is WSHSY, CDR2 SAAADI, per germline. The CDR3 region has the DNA TGCGCCAGCAGTGGGACAGGGTCCAATCAGCCCCAGCATTTT. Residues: CASSGTGSNQPQHF.

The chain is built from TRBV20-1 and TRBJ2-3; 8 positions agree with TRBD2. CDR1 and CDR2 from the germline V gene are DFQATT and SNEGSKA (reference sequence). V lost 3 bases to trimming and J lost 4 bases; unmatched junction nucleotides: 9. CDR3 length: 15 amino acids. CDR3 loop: CSASRPSGYADTQYF. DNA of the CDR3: TGCAGTGCTAGTCGTCCTAGCGGGTATGCAGATACGCAGTATTTT.

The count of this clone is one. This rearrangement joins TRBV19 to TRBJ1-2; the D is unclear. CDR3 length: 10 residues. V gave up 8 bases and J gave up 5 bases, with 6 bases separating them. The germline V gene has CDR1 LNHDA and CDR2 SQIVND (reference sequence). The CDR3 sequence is CASGDYGYTF. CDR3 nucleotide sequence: TGTGCCAGTGGAGATTATGGCTACACCTTC. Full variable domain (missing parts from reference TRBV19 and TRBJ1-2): DGGITQSPKYLFRKEGQNVTLSCEQNLNHDAMYWYRQDPGQGLRLIYYSQIVNDFQKGDIAEGYSVSREKKESFPLTVTSAQKNPTAFYLCASGDYGYTFGSGTRLTVV.